The sequence of this T cell receptor beta chain was determined in a study of cytomegalovirus exposure and HLA in healthy donors. With respect to this clone: No antigen is known for it.

From germline, CDR1 is SGHAT and CDR2 FQDESV (reference sequence). V was cut by 2 bases and J by 7 bases, with 15 bases left in between. The CDR3 has 14 amino acids. The PCR was carried out with 60 Vbeta primers and 13 Jbeta primers. Sequencing used immunoSEQ multiplex PCR; TCRdb keeps in-frame clones, though not all of them. The sample records 85,000 to 95,000 clones, roughly 8.2% being singletons. Notes on the study in general: Later on, a genetic analysis was performed. It linked a missense variant in DCLRE1C with V- and J-gene trimming of TCR beta. 87-base-pair reads could not separate some V segments, including TRBV6-2 and TRBV6-3. Rates of TCR association differed by HLA locus in a later analysis, with DRB1 highest and HLA-C lowest. Presence/absence analyses assumed roughly uniform sequencing depth across donors.

Sample: PBMCs. The chain recombines TRBV11-1 with TRBJ2-7, with TRBD1 as a possible D gene (5 bases). The origin of this receptor is a man over 45 in good health and CMV-seronegative. CDR3 amino acids: CASSLFQGPREQYF. DNA for the CDR3: TGTGCCAGCAGCTTATTCCAGGGCCCCCGGGAGCAGTACTTC.